This T cell receptor beta chain was sequenced for a study of vaccination and CD4 T cells after COVID-19. For the study at large: No peptide, an HIV-1 Nef pool, or a CEFX pool was what each control culture received.

V was pared by 2 bases and J by 2 bases, with 1 base of the junction left unmatched. CDR3 size: 15 residues. Germline V gene lookup returns CDR1 LNHDA and CDR2 SQIVND (reference sequence). Treatment of the sample: roughly 11-day PBMC culture with coronavirus spike peptide pools or control peptides (ViraFEST assay). The assay that was used to sequence DNA from cultured CD4+ T cells was the Oncomine TCR Beta short-read assay. CD4+ T cells were cultured, and genomic DNA was extracted from them. TCRdb re-analysed the PCR reads in MiXCR, keeping a single row per CDR3 protein. There are about 9,100 distinct CDR3 sequences in the sample; about two thirds occur only once, and less than 45% lies in the top ten. A word on this clonotype: Its target is not known.

Sequences were obtained from CD4+ T cells from blood, cultured in vitro. The receptor was derived from a human donor who had recovered from COVID-19. The genes are TRBV19 and TRBJ1-5; 9 bases are a match to TRBD1. The DNA of the CDR3 is TGTGCCAGTAGTATAACAGGGGGCGGCAATCAGCCCCAGCATTTT. It is translated as CASSITGGGNQPQHF.